Sequencing of this T cell receptor (beta chain) was carried out in a study of human T cells and chemical hapten exposure. On the study more broadly: The upper back received 0.01% DPC by patch testing, with results read at 6 days. Study results and caveats: DPC sensitization did not alter TCRs above 1 in 1000 frequency.

In the original processing: With a range of about 23,224 to 700,000, the median per sample was about 87,000 TCRs. From the RACE reads, TCRdb called clonotypes with MiXCR, one entry per CDR3 protein. It is TCRdb's table, rather than the study itself, that gives the V and J calls and clone size. Of about 85,000 distinct CDR3 sequences in the sample, 8.5% were seen once. The time point here: pre-sensitization, week 0. The treatment was: therapeutic diphenylcyclopropenone sensitization with weekly scalp DPC. Blood collection happened ahead of applying each patch test. This clonotype was picked up a small number of times. Antigen specificity is unknown. CDR1 is SGHAT, CDR2 FQNNGV, per germline. V was shortened by 2 bases and J by 5 bases, with 7 bases between the two germline ends. CDR3 length: 12 residues.

The sequencing used whole blood, collected in connection with sensitization to the hapten diphenylcyclopropenone (DPC). This receptor was identified in a man aged 35 to 55 with alopecia areata. Some clones in this sample may be carry-over from other donors' samples. The chain uses TRBV11-2 and TRBJ2-7; no firm D call. This chain's CDR3 is CASSLTPHEQYF. The CDR3 DNA is TGTGCCAGCAGCTTAACCCCACACGAGCAGTACTTC. Full variable domain (remainder filled in from reference TRBV11-2 and TRBJ2-7): EAGVAQSPRYKIIEKRQSVAFWCNPISGHATLYWYQQILGQGPKLLIQFQNNGVVDDSQLPKDRFSAERLKGVDSTLKIQPAKLEDSAVYLCASSLTPHEQYFGPGTRLTVT.